Sequencing of this T cell receptor beta chain was carried out in a study of response to subunit inactivated influenza vaccine. The CDR3 is 15 residues long. The V end lost 5 bases, the J end lost 1 base, and 13 bases lay between the germline ends. Germline CDR1 and CDR2: SGHTA and FQGNSA. One entry per CDR3 protein, called by TCRdb with MiXCR from the RT-PCR reads. The repertoire has about 160,000 distinct CDR3 sequences, around 9.9% of them found once; the top ten carry approximately 13%. At least ten counts were recorded for this clonotype. This TCR was recovered from a man in his forties or fifties who received an inactivated influenza vaccine. The rearrangement joins TRBV7-2 to TRBJ2-3; D is unclear. Sequencing used non-naive T cells sorted from PBMCs, obtained roughly 48 days after vaccination. CDR3 DNA: TGTGCCAGCAGCAGAGGTGCCCCTCGCACAGATACGCAGTATTTT. The encoded protein is CASSRGAPRTDTQYF.